The T cell receptor (beta chain) under discussion was sequenced for a study of blood T cell repertoires in COVID-19 (dated by TCRdb to between 2020 and 2021). Context from the whole study: Samples from collaborators originated in the United States, Italy and Spain and spanned both the acute and convalescent phases of COVID-19. The material from the prospective study consisted of cDNA or gDNA derived from T cells, B-cell-depleted T cells, or PBMCs. Deeply sampled blood TCRbeta repertoires from subjects exposed to, actively infected with, or recovered from COVID-19 were included in the dataset. The repertoires were made available in a free public database intended to serve as a resource for research on the immune response to SARS-CoV-2. The samples were drawn from two sources: the first 160 participants of the ongoing ImmuneRACE study, and over 1,000 subjects contributed by 6 global collaborators. Nearly every sample came with metadata listing a de-identified subject ID, COVID-19 status, age in years and sex. Where available, HLA class I and class II types were taken from metadata supplied by the sample provider and were not determined by assay-based typing.

Overall study results and their limits: Clinical and demographic metadata were provided uncurated, with the amount varying by source and participant.

In the prospective study, participants were roughly 18 to 89 years old, resided in approximately 25 geographic areas of the United States, and were enrolled through a virtual design. In the prospective study, cohorts were assigned on the basis of participant-reported clinical history obtained from a screening survey and a study questionnaire. Each participant in the prospective study had whole blood, serum and a nasopharyngeal or oropharyngeal swab collected by mobile phlebotomists. Prospective study participants could optionally give additional blood draws and questionnaires over an approximately 2-month period. Blood samples from the prospective study were shipped frozen or at room temperature prior to DNA extraction. The V and J ends are trimmed by 6 bases and 0 bases, leaving 12 bases between them. The CDR1 and CDR2 encoded by the germline V gene are MDHEN and SYDVKM. The CDR3, from cysteine to phenylalanine, totals 15 residues. Just CDR3 DNA is preserved here, 45 bases in frame from base 1.

The immunoSEQ Assay, a bias-controlled multiplex PCR, was used to amplify TCRbeta CDR3 regions from genomic DNA. On the authors' methods: Within the assay, amplification of reference gene primers was used to estimate how many nucleated cells each sample contained. To quantify the absolute abundance of each unique TCRbeta CDR3 rearrangement, sequence reads were collapsed and filtered. For each sample, productive Simpson clonality was calculated as the square root of Simpson's diversity index over productive rearrangements. TCRdb retrieved this table from immuneACCESS and kept in-frame rearrangements only. Not all clones are present; in checked studies, unresolved V genes account for under half, and no reason is known for the remainder. V and J calls and clone size follow that table, whereas D and trimming were derived from the DNA. The sample has 120,000 to 150,000 clones on record, approximately 84% of them singletons. The ten largest make up more than 3% of the sample.

This clone appeared a few times. Its antigen remains undetermined. The sample holds no much larger clone one base away, and base qualities are not on file. The rearranged segments are TRBV28 and TRBJ1-5; TRBD1 is a possible D gene, resting on 5 matching bases. The source material was PBMCs or T cells enriched from blood (not recorded which). The sequence was obtained from a woman between 45 and 65 years old with acute COVID-19. The bases are TGTGCCAGCAGCCCTGCGACAGATAGCAATCAGCCCCAGCATTTT. Translated, it gives CASSPATDSNQPQHF.